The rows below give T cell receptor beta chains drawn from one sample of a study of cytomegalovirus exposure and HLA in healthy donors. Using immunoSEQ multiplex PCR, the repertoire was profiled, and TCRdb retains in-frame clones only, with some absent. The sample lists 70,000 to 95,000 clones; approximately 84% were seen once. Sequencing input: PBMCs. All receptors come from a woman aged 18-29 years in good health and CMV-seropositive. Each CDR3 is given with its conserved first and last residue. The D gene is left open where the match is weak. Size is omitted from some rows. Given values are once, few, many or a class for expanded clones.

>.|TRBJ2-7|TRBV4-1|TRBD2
TGCGCCAGCAGCCCTAGCGGGGGGAGCACCTACGAGCAGTACTTC
CASSPSGGSTYEQYF
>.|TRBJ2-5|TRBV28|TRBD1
TGTGCCAGCAGTTTATCCCCCGGGACAGCTCAAGAGACCCAGTACTTC
CASSLSPGTAQETQYF
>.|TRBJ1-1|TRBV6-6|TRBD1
TGTGCCAGCAGCCGCCCGACAGGGATGAACACTGAAGCTTTCTTT
CASSRPTGMNTEAFF
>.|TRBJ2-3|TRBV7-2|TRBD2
TGTGCCAGCAGCTTAACACTAGCGGGATACACAGATACGCAGTATTTT
CASSLTLAGYTDTQYF
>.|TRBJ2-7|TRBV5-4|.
TGTGCCAGCAGCTTGTACCCAGTATCCTACGAGCAGTACTTC
CASSLYPVSYEQYF
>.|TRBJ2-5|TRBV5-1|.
TGCGCCAGCAGCTTGTTGTCAGGGGAAGAGACCCAGTACTTC
CASSLLSGEETQYF
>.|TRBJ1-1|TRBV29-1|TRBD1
TGCAGCGTTGTCGGGACAGCAATAAGGCCAGCTCAGGACACTGAAGCTTTCTTT
CSVVGTAIRPAQDTEAFF
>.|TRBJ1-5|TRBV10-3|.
TGTGCCATCAGTGCAAATCCGGGACTGAGGGGAAGCAATCAGCCCCAGCATTTT
CAISANPGLRGSNQPQHF
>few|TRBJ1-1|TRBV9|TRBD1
TGTGCCAGCAGCCATAGTTTACAGGGGCAAACTGAAGCTTTCTTT
CASSHSLQGQTEAFF
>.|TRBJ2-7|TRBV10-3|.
TGTGCCATCAGTGACCAGGGGTACGAGCAGTACTTC
CAISDQGYEQYF
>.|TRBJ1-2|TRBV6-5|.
TGTGCCAGCAGTTACTCGAGTATCTATGGCTACACCTTC
CASSYSSIYGYTF
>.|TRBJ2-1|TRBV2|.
TGTGCCAGCAGGAAAACAGGGCCCAATGAGCAGTTCTTC
CASRKTGPNEQFF
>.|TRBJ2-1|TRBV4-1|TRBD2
TGCGCCAGCGGCCCCCCGGGCGGGAGAAGAGTTGAGCAGTTCTTC
CASGPPGGRRVEQFF
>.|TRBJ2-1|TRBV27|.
TGTGCCAGCAGTTTATCGCAGAATCCCTACAATGAGCAGTTCTTC
CASSLSQNPYNEQFF
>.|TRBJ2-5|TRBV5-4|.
TGTGCCAGCAGCTTATCCCCGGGGTCGCGAGAGACCCAGTACTTC
CASSLSPGSRETQYF
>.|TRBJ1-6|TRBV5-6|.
TGTGCCAGCAGCTTGTCGAATTCACCCCTCCACTTT
CASSLSNSPLHF
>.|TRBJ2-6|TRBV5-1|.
TGCGCCAGCAGTACAGCTTCTGGGGCCAACGTCCTGACTTTC
CASSTASGANVLTF
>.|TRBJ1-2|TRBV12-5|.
TGTGCTAGTGGAAGGGACTCGGCTTTGGGCTACACCTTC
CASGRDSALGYTF
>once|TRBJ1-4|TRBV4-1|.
TGCGCCAGCACCCCAAATAACAAAGACAGCCGTAATGAAAAACTGTTTTTT
CASTPNNKDSRNEKLFF
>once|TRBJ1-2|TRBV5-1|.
TGCGCCAGCAGCTCAAACTATGGCTACACCTTC
CASSSNYGYTF
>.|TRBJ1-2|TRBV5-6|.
TGTGCCAGCAGCTTGGCCATGGGGCAGAGTACCTATGGCTACACCTTC
CASSLAMGQSTYGYTF
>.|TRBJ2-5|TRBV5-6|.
TGTGCCAGCAGCTTGTGGGGGGTCCTTGGGGCCCAGTACTTC
CASSLWGVLGAQYF
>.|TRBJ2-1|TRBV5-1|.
TGCGCCAGCAGCTTTCTAGTAGGACTGGCGTCCTACAATGAGCAGTTCTTC
CASSFLVGLASYNEQFF
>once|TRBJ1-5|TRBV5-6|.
TGTGCCAGCAGCTTGCGCGGGGGGTACCTCCTTAGCAATCAGCCCCAGCATTTT
CASSLRGGYLLSNQPQHF
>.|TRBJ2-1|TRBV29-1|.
TGCAGCGTTGACACTGTAACCTACAATGAGCAGTTCTTC
CSVDTVTYNEQFF
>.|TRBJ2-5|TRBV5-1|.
TGCGCCAGCAGCAAGGTCGGGGAGACCCAGTACTTC
CASSKVGETQYF
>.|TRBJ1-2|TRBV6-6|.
TGTGCCAGCAGTTACGGGACAAACTATGGCTACACCTTC
CASSYGTNYGYTF
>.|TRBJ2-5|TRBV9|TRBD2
TGTGCCAGCAGCGTTAGCGGGGGTCAAGAGACCCAGTACTTC
CASSVSGGQETQYF
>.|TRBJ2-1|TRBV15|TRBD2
TGTGCCACCAGCAGAGAGGGACTAGCGGGAGCGAATGAGCAGTTCTTC
CATSREGLAGANEQFF
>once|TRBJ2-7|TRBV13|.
TGTGCCAGCAGCTCCACCCAAGGAGGGTTCAGTGCGGACGAGCAGTACTTC
CASSSTQGGFSADEQYF
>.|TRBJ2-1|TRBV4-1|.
TGCGCCAGCAGCCAACCGCGAAAACTAGCCGAAAAGGACAATGAGCAGTTCTTC
CASSQPRKLAEKDNEQFF
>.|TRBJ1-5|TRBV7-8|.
TGTGCCAGCAGCTTATTAGCGTGGCGCAATCAGCCCCAGCATTTT
CASSLLAWRNQPQHF
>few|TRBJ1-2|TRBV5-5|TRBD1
TGTGCCAGCAGCTCGGACAGGGTTTATGGCTACACCTTC
CASSSDRVYGYTF
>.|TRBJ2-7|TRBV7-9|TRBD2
TGTTCCAGCAGTGGGGGGGCCTACGAGCAGTACTTC
CSSSGGAYEQYF
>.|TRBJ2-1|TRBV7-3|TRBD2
TGTGCCAGCAGCTTAAGGGAGCCAGCGGGAGTAGGGTACAATGAGCAGTTCTTC
CASSLREPAGVGYNEQFF
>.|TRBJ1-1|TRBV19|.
TGTGCCAGTAGTCGGGAACGTGGAAAAGCTTTCTTT
CASSRERGKAFF
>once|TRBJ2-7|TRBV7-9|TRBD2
TGTGCCAGCAGCTTATTCGGGGCGGGACTAGCGGACTACGAGCAGTACTTC
CASSLFGAGLADYEQYF
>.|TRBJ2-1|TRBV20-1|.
TGCAGTGCCCAGTGGTACAATGAGCAGTTCTTC
CSAQWYNEQFF
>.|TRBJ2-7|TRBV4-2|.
TGTGCCAGCAGCCAAGTATACCCGGGGTCAAGGCAATTT
CASSQVYPGSRQF
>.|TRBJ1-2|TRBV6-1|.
TGTGCCAGCGGCGGAGGGGCGGCTAACTATGGCTACACCTTC
CASGGGAANYGYTF
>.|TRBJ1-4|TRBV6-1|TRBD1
TGTGCCAGCAGTGCGACCGGGACAGCAAATGAAAAACTGTTTTTT
CASSATGTANEKLFF
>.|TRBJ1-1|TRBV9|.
TGTGCCAGCAGCGCCACACAGGGGAACACTGAAGCTTTCTTT
CASSATQGNTEAFF
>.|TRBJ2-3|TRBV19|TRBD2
TGTGCCAGTAGGGGGGGGGTTAGGGATACGCAGTATTTT
CASRGGVRDTQYF
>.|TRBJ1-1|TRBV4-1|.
TGCGCCAGCAGCCAAGGAAGGCGGGGAATGAACACTGAAGCTTTCTTT
CASSQGRRGMNTEAFF
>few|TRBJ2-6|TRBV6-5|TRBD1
TGTGCCAGCAGGAGGGGGCTCGGGGCCAACGTCCTGACTTTC
CASRRGLGANVLTF
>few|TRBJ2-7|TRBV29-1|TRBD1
TGCAGCGTTATCCGGACAGGGAGGACCGAGCAGTACTTC
CSVIRTGRTEQYF
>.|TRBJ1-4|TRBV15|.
TGTGCCACCAGCATGAGAGGCTGGGGAGGGGAGGGTGAAAAACTGTTTTTT
CATSMRGWGGEGEKLFF
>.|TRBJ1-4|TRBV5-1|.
TGCGCCAGCAGCTTGGCCTCAACTAATGAAAAACTGTTTTTT
CASSLASTNEKLFF
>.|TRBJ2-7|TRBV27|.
TGTGCCAGCAGCCAAGGACCCGGGACATCCTACGAGCAGTACTTC
CASSQGPGTSYEQYF